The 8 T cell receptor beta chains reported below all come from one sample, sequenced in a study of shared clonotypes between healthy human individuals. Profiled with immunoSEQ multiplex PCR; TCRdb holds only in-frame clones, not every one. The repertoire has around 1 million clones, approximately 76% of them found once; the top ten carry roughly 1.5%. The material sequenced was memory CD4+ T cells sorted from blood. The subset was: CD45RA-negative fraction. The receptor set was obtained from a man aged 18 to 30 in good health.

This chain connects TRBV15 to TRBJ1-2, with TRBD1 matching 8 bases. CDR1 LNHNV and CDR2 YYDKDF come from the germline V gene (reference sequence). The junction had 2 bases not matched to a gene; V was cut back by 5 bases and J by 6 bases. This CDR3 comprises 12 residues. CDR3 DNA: TGTGCCACCAGCGGACAGGGTAATGGCTACACCTTC. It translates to CATSGQGNGYTF.

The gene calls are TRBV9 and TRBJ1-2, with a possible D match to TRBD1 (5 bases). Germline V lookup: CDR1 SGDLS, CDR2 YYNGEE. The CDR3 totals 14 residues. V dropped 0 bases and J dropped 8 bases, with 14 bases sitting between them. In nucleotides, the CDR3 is TGTGCCAGCAGCGTAGTCGGGGGAATTGAAGGCTACACCTTC. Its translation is CASSVVGGIEGYTF.

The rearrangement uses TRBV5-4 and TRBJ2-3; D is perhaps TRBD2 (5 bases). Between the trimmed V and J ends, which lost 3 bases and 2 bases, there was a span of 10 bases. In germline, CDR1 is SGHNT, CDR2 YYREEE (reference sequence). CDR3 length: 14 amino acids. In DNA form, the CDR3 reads TGTGCCAGCAGCTCGGACTTACTCACAGATACGCAGTATTTT. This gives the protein CASSSDLLTDTQYF.

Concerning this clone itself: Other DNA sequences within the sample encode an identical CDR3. The CDR3 nucleotides read TGTGCCAGCAGCTTAGGGGTTGGGGAGCAGTACTTC. Its protein product is CASSLGVGEQYF. The chain couples TRBV7-2 to TRBJ2-7; D is unclear. The germline gives CDR1 SGHTA, CDR2 FQGNSA. V was trimmed by 1 base and J by 7 bases, leaving 8 bases between them. This CDR3 contains 12 residues. Complete variable domain (other parts from reference TRBV7-2 and TRBJ2-7): GAGVSQSPSNKVTEKGKDVELRCDPISGHTALYWYRQSLGQGLEFLIYFQGNSAPDKSGLPSDRFSAERTGGSVSTLTIQRTQQEDSAVYLCASSLGVGEQYFGPGTRLTVT.

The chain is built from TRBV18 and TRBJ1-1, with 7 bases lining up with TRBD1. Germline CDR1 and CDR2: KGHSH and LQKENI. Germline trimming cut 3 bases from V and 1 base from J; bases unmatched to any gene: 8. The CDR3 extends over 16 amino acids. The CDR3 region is CASSPRPGTENTEAFF. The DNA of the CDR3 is TGTGCCAGCTCACCGCGACCCGGGACAGAGAACACTGAAGCTTTCTTT.

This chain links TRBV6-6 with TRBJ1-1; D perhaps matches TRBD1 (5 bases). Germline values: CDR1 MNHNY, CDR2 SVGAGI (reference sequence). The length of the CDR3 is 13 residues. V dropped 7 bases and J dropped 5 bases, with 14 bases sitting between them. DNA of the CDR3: TGTGCCAGCATCAAATCGGGGGGGACTGAAGCTTTCTTT. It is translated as CASIKSGGTEAFF.

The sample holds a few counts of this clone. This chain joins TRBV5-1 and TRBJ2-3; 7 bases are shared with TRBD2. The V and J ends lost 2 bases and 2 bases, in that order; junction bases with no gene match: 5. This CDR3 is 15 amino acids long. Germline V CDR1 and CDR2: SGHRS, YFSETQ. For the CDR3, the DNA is TGCGCCAGCAGCTTAAGCGGGGTGCCCACAGATACGCAGTATTTT. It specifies CASSLSGVPTDTQYF.

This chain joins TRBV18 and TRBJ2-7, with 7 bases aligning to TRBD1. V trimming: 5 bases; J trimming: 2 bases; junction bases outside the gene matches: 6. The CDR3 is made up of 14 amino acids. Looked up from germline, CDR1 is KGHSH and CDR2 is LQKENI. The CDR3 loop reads CASSTGQVAYEQYF. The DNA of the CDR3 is TGTGCCAGCTCAACCGGACAGGTAGCCTACGAGCAGTACTTC. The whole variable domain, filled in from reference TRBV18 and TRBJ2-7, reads NAGVMQNPRHLVRRRGQEARLRCSPMKGHSHVYWYRQLPEEGLKFMVYLQKENIIDESGMPKERFSAEFPKEGPSILRIQQVVRGDSAAYFCASSTGQVAYEQYFGPGTRLTVT.